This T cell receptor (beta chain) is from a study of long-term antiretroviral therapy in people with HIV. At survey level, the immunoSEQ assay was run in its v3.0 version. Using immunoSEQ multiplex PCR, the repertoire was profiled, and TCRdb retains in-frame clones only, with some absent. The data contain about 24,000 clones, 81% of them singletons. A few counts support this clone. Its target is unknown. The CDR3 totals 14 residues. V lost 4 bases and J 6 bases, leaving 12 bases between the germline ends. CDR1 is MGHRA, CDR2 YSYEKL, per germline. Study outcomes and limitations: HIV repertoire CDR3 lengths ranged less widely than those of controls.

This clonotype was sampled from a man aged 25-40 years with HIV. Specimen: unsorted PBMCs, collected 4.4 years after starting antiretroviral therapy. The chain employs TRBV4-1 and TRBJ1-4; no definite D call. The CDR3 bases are TGCGCCAGCAGCCCAGTTGTGGGAGATGAAAAACTGTTTTTT. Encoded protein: CASSPVVGDEKLFF.